A selection of T cell receptor beta chains follows, all from one sample in a study of CD8+ T cells in alopecia areata. This table comes from immunoSEQ multiplex PCR, and its TCRdb copy is limited to in-frame clones, with some not included. The table shows tens of thousands of clones, with more than 90% occurring only once. The sample in question was CD8+ T cells sorted from blood, obtained at week 24, from a patient treated with tofacitinib. The source is a human donor with alopecia areata. Both conserved end residues are part of each CDR3. Fields, in order: D gene, clone size, J gene, V gene, CDR3 protein, CDR3 DNA. D genes are given only for firm matches. The listing skips clone size in some rows; elsewhere it reads once, few, many or a size class.

d_call: TRBD1; clone_size: -; j_call: TRBJ2-2; v_call: TRBV7-8; cdr3_aa: CASSDRGSTGELFF; cdr3_nt: TGTGCCAGCAGCGACAGGGGGAGTACCGGGGAGCTGTTTTTT
d_call: TRBD2; clone_size: -; j_call: TRBJ2-1; v_call: TRBV2; cdr3_aa: CASSASGGFYNEQFF; cdr3_nt: TGTGCCAGCAGTGCTAGCGGGGGGTTTTACAATGAGCAGTTCTTC
d_call: -; clone_size: once; j_call: TRBJ1-5; v_call: TRBV6-5; cdr3_aa: CASSYGSGEGQPQHF; cdr3_nt: TGTGCCAGCAGTTACGGTTCAGGGGAGGGTCAGCCCCAGCATTTT
d_call: TRBD2; clone_size: once; j_call: TRBJ2-5; v_call: TRBV28; cdr3_aa: CANPGLEQETQYF; cdr3_nt: TGTGCCAACCCGGGACTAGAGCAAGAGACCCAGTACTTC
d_call: -; clone_size: -; j_call: TRBJ2-4; v_call: TRBV2; cdr3_aa: CASSHTGNVPKNIQYF; cdr3_nt: TGTGCCAGCAGCCATACAGGGAACGTGCCCAAAAACATTCAGTACTTC
d_call: -; clone_size: -; j_call: TRBJ2-6; v_call: TRBV7-9; cdr3_aa: CASGWLGANVLTF; cdr3_nt: TGTGCCAGCGGCTGGCTAGGGGCCAACGTCCTGACTTTC
d_call: -; clone_size: -; j_call: TRBJ2-7; v_call: TRBV5-4; cdr3_aa: CASRSESSYEQYF; cdr3_nt: TGTGCCAGCAGGAGTGAGAGTTCCTACGAGCAGTACTTC
d_call: -; clone_size: -; j_call: TRBJ2-3; v_call: TRBV7-2; cdr3_aa: CASSFTGRSTDTQYF; cdr3_nt: TGTGCCAGCAGCTTCACAGGGCGCAGCACAGATACGCAGTATTTT
d_call: TRBD1; clone_size: -; j_call: TRBJ2-7; v_call: TRBV28; cdr3_aa: CASQVQGEYEQYF; cdr3_nt: TGTGCCAGCCAGGTGCAGGGGGAGTACGAGCAGTACTTC
d_call: -; clone_size: -; j_call: TRBJ2-3; v_call: TRBV27; cdr3_aa: CASSWTEPTSTDTQYF; cdr3_nt: TGTGCCAGCAGTTGGACAGAGCCCACCAGCACAGATACGCAGTATTTT
d_call: TRBD2; clone_size: -; j_call: TRBJ2-1; v_call: TRBV28; cdr3_aa: CASSLVGLAVYNEQFF; cdr3_nt: TGTGCCAGCAGTTTGGTAGGACTAGCGGTCTACAATGAGCAGTTCTTC
d_call: -; clone_size: -; j_call: TRBJ1-4; v_call: TRBV5-6; cdr3_aa: CASSFGVPLEANEKLFF; cdr3_nt: TGTGCCAGCAGCTTCGGGGTTCCTCTCGAGGCTAATGAAAAACTGTTTTTT
d_call: -; clone_size: once; j_call: TRBJ2-7; v_call: TRBV29-1; cdr3_aa: CSANLEYEEQYF; cdr3_nt: TGCAGCGCCAACCTTGAATACGAAGAGCAGTACTTC
d_call: TRBD2; clone_size: -; j_call: TRBJ2-1; v_call: TRBV28; cdr3_aa: CAHGLANEQFF; cdr3_nt: TGTGCCCACGGACTAGCCAATGAGCAGTTCTTC
d_call: TRBD2; clone_size: -; j_call: TRBJ2-1; v_call: TRBV4-3; cdr3_aa: CASSQEDSGGAGYNEQFF; cdr3_nt: TGCGCCAGCAGCCAAGAGGATAGCGGGGGGGCGGGCTACAATGAGCAGTTCTTC
d_call: -; clone_size: -; j_call: TRBJ1-1; v_call: TRBV29-1; cdr3_aa: CSEGGRHGGEAFF; cdr3_nt: TGCAGCGAGGGAGGCAGGCACGGGGGTGAAGCTTTCTTT
d_call: -; clone_size: once; j_call: TRBJ2-7; v_call: TRBV19; cdr3_aa: CASSSRQANYEQYF; cdr3_nt: TGTGCCAGTAGTTCCCGACAGGCGAACTACGAGCAGTACTTC
d_call: TRBD2; clone_size: -; j_call: TRBJ2-4; v_call: TRBV9; cdr3_aa: CASSPGGINIQYF; cdr3_nt: TGTGCCAGCAGCCCGGGGGGGATAAACATTCAGTACTTC
d_call: TRBD1; clone_size: -; j_call: TRBJ2-5; v_call: TRBV7-9; cdr3_aa: CASSPRDSKKETQYF; cdr3_nt: TGTGCCAGCAGCCCCCGGGACAGCAAGAAAGAGACCCAGTACTTC
d_call: -; clone_size: -; j_call: TRBJ2-7; v_call: TRBV27; cdr3_aa: CASSSGPYEQYF; cdr3_nt: TGTGCCAGCAGTTCTGGACCCTACGAGCAGTACTTC
d_call: -; clone_size: once; j_call: TRBJ2-7; v_call: TRBV6-1; cdr3_aa: CASSEGLSLSYEQYF; cdr3_nt: TGTGCCAGCAGTGAGGGTCTGAGTCTCTCCTACGAGCAGTACTTC
d_call: -; clone_size: -; j_call: TRBJ2-7; v_call: TRBV7-2; cdr3_aa: CASSLASDLTRYEQYF; cdr3_nt: TGTGCCAGCAGCTTAGCCTCAGACTTAACTCGGTACGAGCAGTACTTC
d_call: -; clone_size: -; j_call: TRBJ2-1; v_call: TRBV19; cdr3_aa: CASSMGGMNEQFF; cdr3_nt: TGTGCCAGTAGTATGGGGGGTATGAATGAGCAGTTCTTC
d_call: -; clone_size: -; j_call: TRBJ2-3; v_call: TRBV25-1; cdr3_aa: CASKHRVTDTQYF; cdr3_nt: TGTGCCAGCAAACACAGGGTGACAGATACGCAGTATTTT
d_call: TRBD2; clone_size: -; j_call: TRBJ2-7; v_call: TRBV19; cdr3_aa: CASSTPGLEVYEQYF; cdr3_nt: TGTGCCAGTAGTACACCGGGACTAGAGGTCTACGAGCAGTACTTC
d_call: -; clone_size: -; j_call: TRBJ2-1; v_call: TRBV29-1; cdr3_aa: CSVGLGGPDYNEQFF; cdr3_nt: TGCAGCGTTGGTCTCGGCGGCCCCGACTACAATGAGCAGTTCTTC
d_call: -; clone_size: -; j_call: TRBJ1-1; v_call: TRBV5-6; cdr3_aa: CASTDDPREQGKVEAFF; cdr3_nt: TGTGCCAGCACCGACGACCCCAGGGAACAGGGTAAGGTTGAAGCTTTCTTT
d_call: -; clone_size: -; j_call: TRBJ2-5; v_call: TRBV27; cdr3_aa: CASSLGPQETQYF; cdr3_nt: TGTGCCAGCAGCCTCGGGCCCCAAGAGACCCAGTACTTC
d_call: -; clone_size: -; j_call: TRBJ2-1; v_call: TRBV29-1; cdr3_aa: CSVEEGILEQFF; cdr3_nt: TGCAGCGTTGAAGAGGGGATTCTCGAGCAGTTCTTC
d_call: TRBD2; clone_size: -; j_call: TRBJ2-3; v_call: TRBV27; cdr3_aa: CASTPGTSGTDTQYF; cdr3_nt: TGTGCCAGCACCCCCGGGACTAGCGGGACAGATACGCAGTATTTT
d_call: -; clone_size: -; j_call: TRBJ2-5; v_call: TRBV6-5; cdr3_aa: CASSYSTQQETQYF; cdr3_nt: TGTGCCAGCAGTTACTCGACCCAGCAAGAGACCCAGTACTTC
d_call: -; clone_size: -; j_call: TRBJ2-1; v_call: TRBV7-9; cdr3_aa: CASSFSDEQFF; cdr3_nt: TGTGCCAGCAGCTTTTCGGATGAGCAGTTCTTC
d_call: -; clone_size: -; j_call: TRBJ2-7; v_call: TRBV15; cdr3_aa: CATSRDKGVYEQYF; cdr3_nt: TGTGCCACCAGCAGAGATAAGGGTGTCTACGAGCAGTACTTC
d_call: TRBD2; clone_size: -; j_call: TRBJ2-1; v_call: TRBV28; cdr3_aa: CASSHRRLAGGFYNEQFF; cdr3_nt: TGTGCCAGCAGTCACCGGAGACTAGCGGGGGGTTTCTACAATGAGCAGTTCTTC
d_call: -; clone_size: few; j_call: TRBJ1-5; v_call: TRBV6-6; cdr3_aa: CASSTNIDMNQPQHF; cdr3_nt: TGTGCCAGCAGCACAAATATAGACATGAATCAGCCCCAGCATTTT
d_call: TRBD1; clone_size: -; j_call: TRBJ2-3; v_call: TRBV7-8; cdr3_aa: CASSSLPGQGLADTQYF; cdr3_nt: TGTGCCAGCAGCTCCCTACCGGGACAGGGGTTAGCAGATACGCAGTATTTT
d_call: -; clone_size: -; j_call: TRBJ2-7; v_call: TRBV7-2; cdr3_aa: CASSLAQGFYEQYF; cdr3_nt: TGTGCCAGCAGCTTAGCGCAGGGATTCTACGAGCAGTACTTC
d_call: -; clone_size: -; j_call: TRBJ1-1; v_call: TRBV6-5; cdr3_aa: CASSYGTRNTEAFF; cdr3_nt: TGTGCCAGCAGTTATGGGACCCGGAACACTGAAGCTTTCTTT
d_call: TRBD2; clone_size: -; j_call: TRBJ2-7; v_call: TRBV11-1; cdr3_aa: CASSLIAGAYEQYF; cdr3_nt: TGTGCCAGCAGCTTAATAGCGGGGGCCTACGAGCAGTACTTC
d_call: -; clone_size: -; j_call: TRBJ2-1; v_call: TRBV28; cdr3_aa: CASSGPRGSSYNEQFF; cdr3_nt: TGTGCCAGCAGTGGCCCCCGCGGAAGCTCCTACAATGAGCAGTTCTTC
d_call: -; clone_size: -; j_call: TRBJ2-7; v_call: TRBV30; cdr3_aa: CAWSVGASYEQYF; cdr3_nt: TGTGCCTGGAGTGTAGGGGCCTCCTACGAGCAGTACTTC
d_call: TRBD1; clone_size: -; j_call: TRBJ2-7; v_call: TRBV7-8; cdr3_aa: CASSREGQPYEQYF; cdr3_nt: TGTGCCAGCAGCCGAGAGGGACAGCCCTACGAGCAGTACTTC
d_call: TRBD1; clone_size: -; j_call: TRBJ1-5; v_call: TRBV19; cdr3_aa: CASSPQGGGQPQHF; cdr3_nt: TGTGCCAGTAGTCCACAGGGGGGAGGCCAGCCCCAGCATTTT
d_call: -; clone_size: -; j_call: TRBJ2-2; v_call: TRBV27; cdr3_aa: CASRGTGPGELFF; cdr3_nt: TGTGCCAGCAGGGGAACAGGGCCCGGGGAGCTGTTTTTT
d_call: -; clone_size: once; j_call: TRBJ2-7; v_call: TRBV28; cdr3_aa: CASSPPDSSYEQYF; cdr3_nt: TGTGCCAGCAGTCCCCCCGACAGCTCCTACGAGCAGTACTTC
d_call: TRBD1; clone_size: -; j_call: TRBJ1-1; v_call: TRBV11-2; cdr3_aa: CASSPARTGKNTEAFF; cdr3_nt: TGTGCCAGCAGCCCCGCACGGACAGGGAAAAACACTGAAGCTTTCTTT
d_call: -; clone_size: -; j_call: TRBJ2-3; v_call: TRBV29-1; cdr3_aa: CSVAKGRLPILVTDTQYF; cdr3_nt: TGCAGCGTTGCAAAGGGGCGCCTCCCCATTCTTGTCACAGATACGCAGTATTTT
d_call: -; clone_size: once; j_call: TRBJ1-3; v_call: TRBV6-1; cdr3_aa: CASSEAEGSGNTIYF; cdr3_nt: TGTGCCAGCAGTGAAGCAGAGGGCTCTGGAAACACCATATATTTT
d_call: -; clone_size: -; j_call: TRBJ2-5; v_call: TRBV10-3; cdr3_aa: CAISDQTGQETQYF; cdr3_nt: TGTGCCATCAGTGATCAGACGGGGCAAGAGACCCAGTACTTC
d_call: TRBD1; clone_size: -; j_call: TRBJ2-1; v_call: TRBV4-1; cdr3_aa: CASSQEPGQGPYNEQFF; cdr3_nt: TGCGCCAGCAGCCAAGAACCGGGACAGGGCCCCTACAATGAGCAGTTCTTC
d_call: -; clone_size: few; j_call: TRBJ2-1; v_call: TRBV7-2; cdr3_aa: CASSFRPRSGNEQFF; cdr3_nt: TGTGCCAGCAGCTTCCGGCCGAGGTCTGGCAATGAGCAGTTCTTC
d_call: TRBD1; clone_size: -; j_call: TRBJ2-1; v_call: TRBV7-7; cdr3_aa: CASSRPHRDRGREWTEQFF; cdr3_nt: TGTGCTAGCAGCCGCCCCCACCGGGACAGGGGGCGAGAATGGACTGAGCAGTTCTTC
d_call: -; clone_size: -; j_call: TRBJ2-3; v_call: TRBV7-9; cdr3_aa: CASLRWGWSTDTQYF; cdr3_nt: TGTGCCAGCCTCCGGTGGGGTTGGAGCACAGATACGCAGTATTTT
d_call: -; clone_size: -; j_call: TRBJ2-1; v_call: TRBV4-1; cdr3_aa: CASSPTFSYNEQFF; cdr3_nt: TGCGCCAGCAGCCCTACGTTTTCCTACAATGAGCAGTTCTTC
d_call: -; clone_size: -; j_call: TRBJ2-1; v_call: TRBV20-1; cdr3_aa: CSARDRNEQFF; cdr3_nt: TGCAGTGCTAGGGACCGTAATGAGCAGTTCTTC